This passage covers 3 T cell receptor beta chains from one sample sequenced in a study of shared clonotypes between healthy human individuals. The assay was immunoSEQ multiplex PCR, and TCRdb's table has in-frame clones only and misses some. The sample holds under 600,000 clones; approximately 94% are singletons and the top ten take about 0.059%. Sequenced: naive CD4+ T cells sorted from blood. The subset here: CD45RA+ positively selected. Source of these receptors: a woman younger than 45 in good health.

The chain combines TRBV28 with TRBJ2-7; 10 bases fit TRBD1. CDR3 size: 15 residues. Per germline, CDR1 MDHEN and CDR2 SYDVKM. Trimming removed 6 bases from V and 1 base from J; junction bases left unmatched: 6. The DNA of the CDR3 is TGTGCCAGCAGCCTTACGGACAGGGGGTCCTACGAGCAGTACTTC. Translated: CASSLTDRGSYEQYF.

This chain connects TRBV6-5 to TRBJ2-4, with 8 bases that match TRBD1. Germline V gene sequence: CDR1 MNHEY, CDR2 SVGAGI. Unmatched junction bases numbered 6, after V lost 8 bases and J lost 0 bases. The CDR3 sequence is 15 residues long. The CDR3 here is CASSPTGEAKNIQYF. CDR3 DNA sequence: TGTGCCAGCTCCCCGACAGGGGAAGCCAAAAACATTCAGTACTTC.

V and J are TRBV5-1 and TRBJ2-1; the D gene could be TRBD1 or TRBD2 (5 bases each). Germline loops: CDR1 SGHRS, CDR2 YFSETQ. The CDR3 spans 16 residues. V was clipped by 3 bases and J by 0 bases, with 13 bases between them. The CDR3: CASSSRDLSSYNEQFF. The CDR3 DNA is TGCGCCAGCAGCTCCCGGGACCTGAGCTCCTACAATGAGCAGTTCTTC.